This passage covers 3 T cell receptor beta chains from one sample sequenced in a study of blood T cell repertoires in COVID-19. Only in-frame clones appear in the TCRdb table, and some are missing; sequencing was by immunoSEQ multiplex PCR. The sample includes 72,000 or so clones, approximately 89% of them seen just once. Sequencing was performed on peripheral blood. The source is a man between 45 and 60 years old with active COVID-19.

This sequence joins TRBV30 and TRBJ2-7; no definite D call. Looked up from germline, CDR1 is GTSNPN and CDR2 is SVGIG (reference sequence). This CDR3 is 12 amino acids long. The germline V and J ends were trimmed by 3 bases and 9 bases, with 15 bases remaining between them. In DNA form, the CDR3 reads TGTGCCTGGAGCTTCCTCGGGTCTGGGCAGTACTTC. Protein product: CAWSFLGSGQYF.

The chain links TRBV7-3 to TRBJ2-2; 9 positions match TRBD2. Unmatched junction bases numbered 12, after V lost 2 bases and J lost 2 bases. The length of the CDR3 is 19 residues. CDR1 and CDR2 from the germline V gene are SGHTA and FQGTGA. CDR3 amino acids: CASSLGSGPGTSNTGELFF. The CDR3 coding sequence is TGTGCCAGCAGCTTAGGGTCCGGCCCCGGGACTAGCAACACCGGGGAGCTGTTTTTT.

This clone was recorded a few times. This chain joins TRBV7-2 and TRBJ2-3; 8 nucleotides match TRBD2. V gave up 2 bases and J gave up 5 bases; unmatched junction bases: 6. The CDR3 runs 15 residues. The germline CDR1 and CDR2 sequences are SGHTA and FQGNSA. The CDR3 is CASSLTGGSGDTQYF. Here the CDR3 DNA reads TGTGCCAGCAGCTTAACGGGAGGGTCCGGAGATACGCAGTATTTT.